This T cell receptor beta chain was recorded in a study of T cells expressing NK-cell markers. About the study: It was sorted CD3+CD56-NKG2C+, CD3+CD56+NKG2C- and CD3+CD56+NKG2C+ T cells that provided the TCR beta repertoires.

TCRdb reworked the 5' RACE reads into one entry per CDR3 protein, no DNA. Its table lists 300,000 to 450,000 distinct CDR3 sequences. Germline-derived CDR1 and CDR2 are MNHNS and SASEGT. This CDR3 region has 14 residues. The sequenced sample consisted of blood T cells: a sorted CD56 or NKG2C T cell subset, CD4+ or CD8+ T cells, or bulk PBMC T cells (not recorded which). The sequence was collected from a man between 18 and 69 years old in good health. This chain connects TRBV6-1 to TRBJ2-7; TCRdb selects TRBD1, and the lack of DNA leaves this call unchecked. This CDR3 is CASRLTGPLDEQYF.